One and the same sample provided the 24 T cell receptor beta chains below, sequenced in a study of T cell responses to AZD1222 COVID-19 vaccine. Produced via immunoSEQ multiplex PCR; TCRdb's table is partial and in-frame only. There are roughly 130,000 clones in the sample; about 89% occur only once, and about 7.5% lies in the top ten. This specimen consisted of peripheral blood, obtained 28 days after the second dose of the MenACWY control vaccine. All receptors come from an adult who received the MenACWY meningococcal vaccine as a control.

This clone was recorded once. The chain links TRBV19 to TRBJ1-6, with TRBD1 identical over 8 bases. Trimming took 6 bases from V and 2 from J; bases not matched to a gene: 0. Germline CDR1 and CDR2: LNHDA and SQIVND (reference sequence). The CDR3 is 14 amino acids. In DNA form, the CDR3 reads TGTGCCAGTAGACAGGGGGCCTATAATTCACCCCTCCACTTT. It codes for CASRQGAYNSPLHF.

There are a few counts of this clone. This chain joins TRBV4-3 and TRBJ2-7; 15 bases are shared with TRBD2. This CDR3 is built from 15 residues. The V gene end was trimmed by 4 bases and the J gene end by 4 bases; junction bases not matched to a gene: 2. Germline V CDR1 and CDR2: LGHNA, YSLEER. In nucleotides, the CDR3 is TGCGCCAGCAGCCGGGGGACTAGCGGGAGGTACGAGCAGTACTTC. This gives the protein CASSRGTSGRYEQYF.

This clone turned up a few times. The J gene is TRBJ1-5, the V gene TRBV6-5; 8 bases map to TRBD1. In germline, CDR1 is MNHEY, CDR2 SVGAGI. V trimming: 7 bases; J trimming: 2 bases; junction bases outside the gene matches: 7. This CDR3 region has 15 residues. CDR3 nucleotides: TGTGCCAGCAACGGACAGGGATCTGGCAATCAGCCCCAGCATTTT. Translating gives CASNGQGSGNQPQHF.

The rearrangement links TRBV12-3 or TRBV12-4 to TRBJ1-1; maybe TRBD1 (5 bases). V was pared by 5 bases and J by 1 base, with 8 bases between. The CDR3 has 13 amino acids. CDR3 coding DNA: TGTGCCAGCAGTAACGACAGGAACACTGAAGCTTTCTTT. Amino acid sequence: CASSNDRNTEAFF.

This chain links TRBV2 with TRBJ1-5, with D possibly matching TRBD1 (6 bases). Trimming pared 0 bases from V and 1 base from J, leaving 13 bases between. The CDR3 has 17 amino acids. CDR1 is SNHLY, CDR2 FYNNEI, per germline. For the CDR3, the DNA is TGTGCCAGCAGTGAAGCTCTAACAGGGATAAGCAATCAGCCCCAGCATTTT. Encoded protein: CASSEALTGISNQPQHF.

The chain combines TRBV28 with TRBJ1-5, with unresolved D. CDR3 length: 15 amino acids. Per the germline V gene, CDR1 is MDHEN and CDR2 is SYDVKM. Trimming stripped 6 bases from V and 0 bases from J, with 12 bases between. CDR3 nucleotides: TGTGCCAGCAGGGGCCATGGGGATAGCAATCAGCCCCAGCATTTT. The encoded protein is CASRGHGDSNQPQHF.

The genes are TRBV7-9 and TRBJ2-3; D may be TRBD2 (6 bases). The germline CDR1 and CDR2 sequences are SEHNR and FQNEAQ (reference sequence). This CDR3 is built from 16 residues. Trimming cost V 0 bases and J 0 bases, with 10 bases left between them. CDR3: CASSLASGRSTDTQYF. The CDR3 coding sequence is TGTGCCAGCAGCTTAGCATCAGGGAGGAGCACAGATACGCAGTATTTT.

The gene calls are TRBV6-2 or TRBV6-3 and TRBJ1-5; D uncertain. This CDR3 region has 15 residues. The germline V and J ends were trimmed by 6 bases and 2 bases, with 14 bases remaining between them. The germline gives CDR1 MNHEY, CDR2 SVGEGT. As DNA, the CDR3 is TGTGCCAGCAGCTTCTACGGGTCAGGCAATCAGCCCCAGCATTTT. Translating gives CASSFYGSGNQPQHF.

The V gene is TRBV18, the J gene TRBJ2-2; 7 nucleotides line up with TRBD1. The CDR3 loop spans 16 amino acids. Germline CDR1 reads KGHSH; CDR2 reads LQKENI. V trimming: 4 bases; J trimming: 0 bases; junction bases outside the gene matches: 5. The CDR3, as DNA: TGTGCCAGCTCACATAACAGGGGTTCGAACACCGGGGAGCTGTTTTTT. This gives the protein CASSHNRGSNTGELFF.

The chain carries TRBV10-2 and TRBJ1-1; 7 positions match TRBD1. V trimming: 5 bases; J trimming: 5 bases; junction bases outside the gene matches: 8. The CDR3 runs to 14 residues. Germline V gives CDR1 WSHSY, CDR2 SAAADI. CDR3 amino acids: CASSTDRVLTEAFF. The CDR3 DNA sequence: TGCGCCAGCAGTACCGACAGGGTTTTGACTGAAGCTTTCTTT.

The chain carries TRBV12-3 or TRBV12-4 and TRBJ1-6; the match to TRBD1 covers 10 bases. The length of the CDR3 is 13 residues. The trim removed 1 base at V and 12 bases at J, leaving 0 bases unmatched. Written as DNA, the CDR3 is TGTGCCAGCAGTTTAGGGACAGGGGGACCCCTCCACTTT. This translates into CASSLGTGGPLHF.

The chain couples TRBV5-6 to TRBJ2-2; 7 bases fit TRBD2. Trimming removed 4 bases from V and 8 bases from J; junction bases left unmatched: 5. This CDR3 region has 13 residues. Per germline, CDR1 SGHDT and CDR2 YYEEEE. The DNA for the CDR3 is TGTGCCAGCAGCCCCGGACTAGGAGGGGAGCTGTTTTTT. Amino acid sequence: CASSPGLGGELFF.

The rearrangement links TRBV19 to TRBJ1-1, with 10 bases fitting TRBD1. CDR1 LNHDA and CDR2 SQIVND come from the germline V gene (reference sequence). Trimming took 8 bases from V and 2 from J; bases not matched to a gene: 5. The CDR3 is 14 residues long. In DNA form, the CDR3 reads TGTGCCAGTGGTGGACAGGGGGACAACACTGAAGCTTTCTTT. Protein: CASGGQGDNTEAFF.

This clone was detected once. V and J are TRBV12-3 or TRBV12-4 and TRBJ2-7, with 7 bases matching TRBD1. V trimming: 6 bases; J trimming: 2 bases; junction bases outside the gene matches: 4. The CDR3 spans 13 residues. The CDR3 spells CASRGQTAYEQYF. CDR3 nucleotides: TGTGCCAGCAGGGGACAGACAGCCTACGAGCAGTACTTC.

This clone is a singleton in its sample. This chain uses TRBV18 with TRBJ2-3, with no clear D. V lost 4 bases and J 3 bases, leaving 8 bases between the germline ends. CDR1 and CDR2 (germline): KGHSH, LQKENI. This CDR3 is built from 13 residues. The CDR3 loop is CASSQAVTDTQYF. In nucleotides, the CDR3 is TGTGCCAGCTCACAGGCGGTTACAGATACGCAGTATTTT.

The J gene is TRBJ2-2, the V gene TRBV2; D is tentatively TRBD1 or TRBD2 (5 bases each). V was pared by 4 bases and J by 4 bases, with 16 bases between. The germline gives CDR1 SNHLY, CDR2 FYNNEI. CDR3 length: 16 residues. CDR3 loop: CASSALRGQGTGELFF. Here the CDR3 DNA reads TGTGCCAGCAGTGCGCTCCGAGGGCAGGGCACCGGGGAGCTGTTTTTT. The full variable domain, in which reference TRBV2 and TRBJ2-2 provide the parts outside the CDR3, is EPEVTQTPSHQVTQMGQEVILRCVPISNHLYFYWYRQILGQKVEFLVSFYNNEISEKSEIFDDQFSVERPDGSNFTLKIRSTKLEDSAMYFCASSALRGQGTGELFFGEGSRLTVL.

The chain employs TRBV27 and TRBJ1-2; D gene ambiguous. The ends were cut back, 7 bases at V and 8 bases at J, with 32 bases in the middle. The CDR3 length is 18 residues. The germline gives CDR1 MNHEY, CDR2 SMNVEV (reference sequence). CDR3 bases: TGTGCCAGCACCTTCAGCTCGTCCACGGCCAGCGCCTCCCAAGGCTACACCTTC. It yields the protein CASTFSSSTASASQGYTF.

The chain combines TRBV28 with TRBJ1-1; D uncertain. The CDR3 spans 13 residues. CDR1 is MDHEN, CDR2 SYDVKM, per germline. Trimming cost V 5 bases and J 5 bases, with 12 bases left between them. This chain's CDR3 is CASSTPRWTEAFF. CDR3 DNA: TGTGCCAGCAGTACTCCCCGGTGGACTGAAGCTTTCTTT. Based on the CDR3 plus reference TRBV28 and TRBJ1-1, the full variable domain is DVKVTQSSRYLVKRTGEKVFLECVQDMDHENMFWYRQDPGLGLRLIYFSYDVKMKEKGDIPEGYSVSREKKERFSLILESASTNQTSMYLCASSTPRWTEAFFGQGTRLTVV.

Only one count was recorded for this clone. The chain carries TRBV19 and TRBJ2-4; TRBD2 agrees at 11 bases. Germline V gene sequence: CDR1 LNHDA, CDR2 SQIVND (reference sequence). Trimming took 8 bases from V and 0 from J; bases not matched to a gene: 6. This CDR3 contains 16 residues. As DNA, the CDR3 is TGTGCCAGTCAATTAGCGGGGGGGATAGCCAAAAACATTCAGTACTTC. Translating gives CASQLAGGIAKNIQYF.

This rearrangement joins TRBV7-6 to TRBJ2-5; D is tentatively TRBD1 or TRBD2 (7 bases each). Trimming stripped 4 bases from V and 5 bases from J, with 17 bases between. The CDR3 has 15 residues. Germline V gene sequence: CDR1 SGHVS, CDR2 FNYEAQ. CDR3 sequence reads: CASSSSSGGGETQYF. DNA for the CDR3: TGTGCCAGCAGCTCCTCATCAGGGGGAGGGGAGACCCAGTACTTC.

The CDR3: CASSLWGLAEGPGELFF. CDR3 nucleotides: TGTGCCAGCAGTTTATGGGGACTAGCGGAGGGGCCTGGGGAGCTGTTTTTT. The chain is built from TRBV28 and TRBJ2-2, with 11 bases that match TRBD2. This CDR3 spans 17 amino acids. With 0 bases clipped from V and 8 bases from J, the junction kept 8 bases outside the gene matches. Germline V gene lookup returns CDR1 MDHEN and CDR2 SYDVKM.

J is TRBJ1-1 and V is TRBV20-1; TRBD1 might be the D (5 bases). V was trimmed by 3 bases and J by 1 base, leaving 15 bases between them. CDR1 and CDR2 from the germline V gene are DFQATT and SNEGSKA (reference sequence). This CDR3 region has 15 residues. The CDR3 region is CSASTRGRRNTEAFF. CDR3 DNA sequence: TGCAGTGCTAGTACTAGGGGCCGGAGGAACACTGAAGCTTTCTTT.

The chain recombines TRBV2 with TRBJ1-1, with D perhaps TRBD1 (5 bases). V lost 1 base and J lost 4, with 10 bases in between. Germline CDR1 reads SNHLY; CDR2 reads FYNNEI. CDR3 size: 14 residues. For the CDR3, the DNA is TGTGCCAGCAGTGAAGGCTTAGGGACCACTGAAGCTTTCTTT. It encodes CASSEGLGTTEAFF.

The genes are TRBV5-1 and TRBJ2-2, with 10 bases matching TRBD2. With 0 bases clipped from V and 0 bases from J, the junction kept 2 bases outside the gene matches. This CDR3 spans 17 amino acids. Germline-derived CDR1 and CDR2 are SGHRS and YFSETQ. CDR3 in DNA: TGCGCCAGCAGCTTGGCGGGACTAGCGCCGAACACCGGGGAGCTGTTTTTT. This gives the protein CASSLAGLAPNTGELFF.